One and the same sample provided the 14 T cell receptor beta chains below, sequenced in a study of T cell responses to AZD1222 COVID-19 vaccine. The table came from immunoSEQ multiplex PCR; TCRdb's copy has only in-frame clones and leaves some out. Here the sample spans more than 120,000 clones, 88% being singletons. Here the sequenced sample was peripheral blood, taken 28 days after the second dose of the MenACWY control vaccine. Receptors were obtained from an adult who received the MenACWY meningococcal vaccine as a control.

V is TRBV5-1 and J is TRBJ1-2, with D possibly matching TRBD1 (5 bases). Trimming pared 2 bases from V and 7 bases from J, leaving 9 bases between. CDR3 length equals 12 residues. Germline CDR1 SGHRS, CDR2 YFSETQ. The DNA of the CDR3 is TGCGCCAGCAGCTTAAAGGGGACTGGCTACACCTTC. Its protein is CASSLKGTGYTF.

This chain uses TRBV14 with TRBJ1-1; D is unresolved. Trimming removed 1 base from V and 1 base from J, with 10 bases in between. Germline V gene data show CDR1 as SGHDN and CDR2 as FVKESK. The CDR3 is made up of 15 amino acids. CDR3 DNA sequence: TGTGCCAGCAGCCAAGGGGCCTGGCCGAACACTGAAGCTTTCTTT. Translated: CASSQGAWPNTEAFF.

The chain combines TRBV2 with TRBJ1-1; D possibly corresponds to TRBD1 (5 bases). The CDR3 is 14 residues long. Trimming left V 6 bases short and J 1 base short, with 12 bases between. Germline V CDR1 and CDR2: SNHLY, FYNNEI. DNA for the CDR3: TGTGCCAGCAGCCCTTTTCAGGGGAACACTGAAGCTTTCTTT. It codes for CASSPFQGNTEAFF. The full variable domain, completed using reference TRBV2 and TRBJ1-1, is EPEVTQTPSHQVTQMGQEVILRCVPISNHLYFYWYRQILGQKVEFLVSFYNNEISEKSEIFDDQFSVERPDGSNFTLKIRSTKLEDSAMYFCASSPFQGNTEAFFGQGTRLTVV.

The V call is TRBV7-8, the J call TRBJ1-1; D is unresolved. V was shortened by 0 bases and J by 4 bases, with 9 bases between the two germline ends. The CDR3 is made up of 14 amino acids. Germline values: CDR1 SGHVS, CDR2 FQNEAQ. The CDR3 sequence: CASSLAGIFTEAFF. CDR3 bases: TGTGCCAGCAGCTTAGCAGGGATTTTCACTGAAGCTTTCTTT.

The chain couples TRBV29-1 to TRBJ2-1, with unresolved D. Germline CDR1 and CDR2: SQVTM and ANQGSEA. Trimming pared 3 bases from V and 0 bases from J, leaving 6 bases between. The CDR3 totals 13 residues. The CDR3 loop is CSVEVVSYNEQFF. CDR3 DNA: TGCAGCGTTGAGGTGGTCTCCTACAATGAGCAGTTCTTC.

The chain couples TRBV27 to TRBJ1-1; perhaps TRBD1 as D (5 bases). Trimming removed 6 bases at V and 1 base at J, with 12 bases between. CDR3 length: 14 amino acids. Germline V CDR1 and CDR2: MNHEY, SMNVEV (reference sequence). The CDR3 loop reads CASRAGPSNTEAFF. The CDR3, as DNA: TGTGCCAGCAGGGCGGGACCCTCGAACACTGAAGCTTTCTTT.

This clone was observed a handful of times. At one boundary the junction diverges from the germline segment, which might be a read error. The J gene is TRBJ2-7, the V gene TRBV5-8; no firm D call. Germline V lookup: CDR1 SGHTS, CDR2 YDEGEE. CDR3 length: 12 amino acids. CDR3 DNA sequence: TGTGCCAGCAGCAATTCACGTCGGCCGACGCACTTC. Encoded protein: CASSNSRRPTHF.

The chain couples TRBV11-2 to TRBJ1-2; D perhaps matches TRBD1 (5 bases). V gave up 2 bases and J gave up 6 bases, with 16 bases separating them. CDR1 is SGHAT, CDR2 FQNNGV, per germline. The CDR3 length is 15 residues. CDR3 in DNA: TGTGCCAGCAGCTTATCAAGCGGCAGGGCGGATGGCTACACCTTC. This sequence encodes CASSLSSGRADGYTF.

The V gene is TRBV29-1, the J gene TRBJ2-3, with D uncertain. The ends were cut back, 3 bases at V and 0 bases at J, with 4 bases in the middle. Germline V gene data show CDR1 as SQVTM and CDR2 as ANQGSEA. The CDR3 extends over 12 amino acids. This CDR3 is CSVEGSTDTQYF. The CDR3 coding sequence is TGCAGCGTTGAGGGAAGCACAGATACGCAGTATTTT.

This chain joins TRBV7-9 and TRBJ1-2; tentatively, D is TRBD1 (5 bases). The CDR3 is 14 residues long. Germline V gives CDR1 SEHNR, CDR2 FQNEAQ (reference sequence). Trimming left V 8 bases short and J 2 bases short, with 15 bases between. The CDR3 bases are TGTGCCAGCCGGCAGGGAGCCCCCAACTATGGCTACACCTTC. It translates to CASRQGAPNYGYTF.

V gene TRBV20-1 combines with J gene TRBJ2-7, with D hard to call. V was shortened by 3 bases and J by 0 bases, with 12 bases between the two germline ends. This CDR3 spans 14 amino acids. Germline CDR1 reads DFQATT; CDR2 reads SNEGSKA (reference sequence). The CDR3 coding sequence is TGCAGTGCTAGTCTCTCTTCTAGCTCCTACGAGCAGTACTTC. It encodes CSASLSSSSYEQYF.

This sequence joins TRBV7-2 and TRBJ1-6; 9 bases are shared with TRBD1. J was trimmed by 7 bases and V by 1 base; bases with no gene match: 5. Per the germline V gene, CDR1 is SGHTA and CDR2 is FQGNSA. The CDR3 runs 16 residues. This chain's CDR3 is CASSLGGQGRNSPLHF. Written as DNA, the CDR3 is TGTGCCAGCAGCTTAGGCGGACAGGGGCGGAATTCACCCCTCCACTTT.

The chain employs TRBV5-1 and TRBJ1-2; 7 bases are a match to TRBD1. The CDR3 totals 15 residues. J gave up 5 bases and V 5 bases, and 12 bases lay outside the gene matches. Germline CDR1 SGHRS, CDR2 YFSETQ. Written as DNA, the CDR3 is TGCGCCAGCAGAATCACAGGGGATAGTTTTTATGGCTACACCTTC. Its protein product is CASRITGDSFYGYTF.

The CDR3 spells CASRTGGYQPQHF. CDR3 in DNA: TGTGCCAGCAGGACAGGGGGCTATCAGCCCCAGCATTTT. The chain carries TRBV2 and TRBJ1-5, with 10 positions matching TRBD1. There are 13 residues in the CDR3. J was trimmed by 5 bases and V by 6 bases; bases with no gene match: 1. In germline, CDR1 is SNHLY, CDR2 FYNNEI.